This T cell receptor beta chain was recorded in a study of T cell repertoires in cytomegalovirus infection. Comments on this clonotype: Its antigen is still unknown.

TCRdb reprocessed the reads with MiXCR, giving one entry per CDR3 protein. The data hold over 95,000 distinct CDR3 sequences, with roughly 30% observed a single time. CDR3 size: 14 residues. After removal of 3 bases from V and 3 bases from J, the junction contained 4 bases not matched to a gene. CDR1 is MGHRA and CDR2 is YSYEKL in the germline V gene. The receptor comes from a human donor in good health (CMV status not recorded). Some clones in this sample may be carry-over from other donors' samples. This chain connects TRBV4-1 to TRBJ2-5; 7 positions match TRBD1. The sample was CD8+ T cells from cultured PBMCs, taken from culture after CMV antigen stimulation. CDR3 DNA sequence: TGCGCCAGCAGCCAGCCCACAGGGGAAGAGACCCAGTACTTC. This gives the protein CASSQPTGEETQYF.